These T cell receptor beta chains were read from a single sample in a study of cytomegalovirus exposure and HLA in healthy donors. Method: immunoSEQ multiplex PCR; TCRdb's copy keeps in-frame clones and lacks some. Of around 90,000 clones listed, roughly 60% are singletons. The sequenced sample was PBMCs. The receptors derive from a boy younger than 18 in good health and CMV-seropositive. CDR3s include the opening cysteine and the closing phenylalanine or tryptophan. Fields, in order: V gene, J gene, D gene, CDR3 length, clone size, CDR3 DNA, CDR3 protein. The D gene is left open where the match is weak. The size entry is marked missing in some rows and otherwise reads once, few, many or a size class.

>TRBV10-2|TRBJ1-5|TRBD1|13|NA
TGCGCCAGCAGTGAGTCTTCGGGACAGCCCCAGAATTTT
CASSESSGQPQNF
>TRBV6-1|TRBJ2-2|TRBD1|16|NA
TGTGCCAGCAGTGAATTCACAGGGGGCGTTGACGGGGAGCTGTTTTTT
CASSEFTGGVDGELFF
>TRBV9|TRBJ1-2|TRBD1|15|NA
TGTGCCAGCAGCCCCCGCGACAGGGATAACTATGGCTACACCTTC
CASSPRDRDNYGYTF
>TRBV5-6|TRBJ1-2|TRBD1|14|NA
TGTGCCAGCAGCGATCGGGACAGCTACTATGGCTACACCTTC
CASSDRDSYYGYTF
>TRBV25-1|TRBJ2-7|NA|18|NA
TGTGCCAGCAGTGCCAAACAGGACGGCCTTTTTAATTTCTACGAGCAGTACTTC
CASSAKQDGLFNFYEQYF
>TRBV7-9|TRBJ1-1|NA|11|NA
TGTGCCAGCAGCCAAGCAACTGAAGCTTTCTTT
CASSQATEAFF
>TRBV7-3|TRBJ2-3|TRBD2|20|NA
TGTGCCAGCAGCTCCCTCTCCCGGCGACTAGCGGGGGGAGGGACAGATACGCAGTATTTT
CASSSLSRRLAGGGTDTQYF
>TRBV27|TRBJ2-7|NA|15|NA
TGTGCCAGCAGCCCCATCGGGGACACTTCCTACGAGCAGTACTTC
CASSPIGDTSYEQYF
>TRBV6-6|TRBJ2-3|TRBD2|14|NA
TGTGCCAGCAGTTACTCGGGAGGGGCGGGTACGCAGTATTTT
CASSYSGGAGTQYF
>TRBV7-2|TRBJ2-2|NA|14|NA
TGTGCCAGCAGGGGGACTCTGAACACCGGGGAGCTGTTTTTT
CASRGTLNTGELFF
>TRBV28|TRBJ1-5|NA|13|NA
TGTGCCAGCAGTTTCGATTCAACTAGGCCCCAGCATTTT
CASSFDSTRPQHF
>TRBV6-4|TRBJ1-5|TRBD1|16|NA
TGTGCCAGCAGTGACGGGACAGGGGAGGGCAATCAGCCCCAGCATTTT
CASSDGTGEGNQPQHF
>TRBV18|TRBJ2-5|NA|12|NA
TGTGCCAGCTCACCAAGGGGAGAGACCCAGTACTTC
CASSPRGETQYF
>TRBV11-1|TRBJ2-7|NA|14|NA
TGTGCCAGCAGCCATGGGAGGGGGACCTACGAGCAGTACTTC
CASSHGRGTYEQYF
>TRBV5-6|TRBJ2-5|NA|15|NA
TGTGCCAGCAGCTTGGTGGGCAGGGCCAAAGAGACCCAGTACTTC
CASSLVGRAKETQYF
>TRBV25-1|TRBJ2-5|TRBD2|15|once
TGTGCCAGCAGTTCGGCCGGGACTAGCGAAGAGACCCAGTACTTC
CASSSAGTSEETQYF
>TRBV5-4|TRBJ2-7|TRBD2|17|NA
TGTGCCAGCAGCTTGGCCTCCGGAGCGGGGGTATCCTACGAGCAGTACTTC
CASSLASGAGVSYEQYF
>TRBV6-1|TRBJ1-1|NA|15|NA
TGTGCCAGCAGTGAAGTTTGGGGCGCTGGCACTGAAGCTTTCTTT
CASSEVWGAGTEAFF
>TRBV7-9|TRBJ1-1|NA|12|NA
TGTGCCAGCGGTTACAGTAACACTGAAGCTTTCTTT
CASGYSNTEAFF
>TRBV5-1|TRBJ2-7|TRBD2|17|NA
TGCGCCAGCAGCTCCTGGCCCAGCGGGAGGGCGTTCTACGAGCAGTACTTC
CASSSWPSGRAFYEQYF
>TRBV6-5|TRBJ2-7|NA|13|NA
TGTGCCAGCAGTTACTCACAATCCTACGAGCAGTACTTC
CASSYSQSYEQYF
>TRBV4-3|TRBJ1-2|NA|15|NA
TGCGCCAGCAGCCAAGATAGGGGGGGCTACTATGGCTACACCTTC
CASSQDRGGYYGYTF